Listed below are T cell receptor beta chains from one sample, sequenced in a study of blood T cell repertoires in COVID-19. The table came from immunoSEQ multiplex PCR; TCRdb's copy has only in-frame clones and leaves some out. This table has about 170,000 clones, around 84% appearing once. The material sequenced was peripheral blood. The receptors derive from a woman of 80 years or more with COVID-19, enrolled during active disease. CDR3s include the opening cysteine and the closing phenylalanine or tryptophan.

j_call v_call cdr3_aa
TRBJ2-2 TRBV7-9 CASRMANGGELFF
TRBJ2-2 TRBV13 CASSTRTRLNTGELFF
TRBJ2-1 TRBV5-8 CASSLGDRGWDEQFF
TRBJ1-1 TRBV28 CASRQFTEAFF
TRBJ1-2 TRBV3-1/TRBV3-2 CASSQDSPLGRANYGYTF
TRBJ2-7 TRBV12-3/TRBV12-4 CASSLSPGVEQYF
TRBJ1-5 TRBV12-2 CASRLAGTGYNQPQHF
TRBJ2-5 TRBV7-8 CASSLARGARWEQETQYF
TRBJ1-2 TRBV11-2 CASSRELNYGYTF
TRBJ2-1 TRBV28 CASSTVRGEQFF
TRBJ1-1 TRBV28 CASSLGLLNTEAFF
TRBJ2-7 TRBV3-1/TRBV3-2 CASSLLEGRYEQYF
TRBJ1-1 TRBV18 CASSQYAVLSTEAFF
TRBJ2-7 TRBV7-9 CASSRQGDEQYF
TRBJ2-5 TRBV19 CASSDALTGGRETQYF
TRBJ2-7 TRBV5-1 CASSSPGSGEQYF
TRBJ1-2 TRBV28 CASSRYGYTF
TRBJ1-1 TRBV7-7 CASSLFRMREGTNTEAFF
TRBJ2-3 TRBV19 CASSRSGTSNTDTQYF
TRBJ2-7 TRBV28 CASEDLIYEQYF
TRBJ1-5 TRBV2 CASSEFAGGAGPQHF
TRBJ1-2 TRBV5-4 CASSLEEGVYGYTF
TRBJ1-5 TRBV28 CASSFFGTAQPQHF
TRBJ1-6 TRBV5-1 CASSPIQNSYNSPLHF
TRBJ2-7 TRBV7-9 CASRLTEISYEQYF
TRBJ2-1 TRBV7-2 CASSQGLAKNNEQFF
TRBJ2-7 TRBV4-1 CASSQSGTAGYEQYF
TRBJ1-1 TRBV3-1/TRBV3-2 CASSLWLNTEAFF
TRBJ1-2 TRBV7-9 CASSSGTGQVDGYTF
TRBJ1-5 TRBV6-2/TRBV6-3 CASSYGGPRDSSPNQPQHF
TRBJ1-1 TRBV6-5 CASRTSGGGTEAFF
TRBJ1-1 TRBV28 CASSLARVTEAFF
TRBJ1-4 TRBV4-3 CASSRGTGYGEKLFF
TRBJ1-1 TRBV5-5 CASSLAPGTGGPNTEAFF
TRBJ2-1 TRBV24-1 CATSDPGVLGEQFF
TRBJ1-2 TRBV12-3/TRBV12-4 CASSLMAAYGYTF
TRBJ2-1 TRBV7-9 CASSLATSGAGEQFF
TRBJ2-1 TRBV5-1 CASSSGTSNEQFF
TRBJ2-1 TRBV7-2 CASSLPLSLAGILDEQFF
TRBJ2-1 TRBV5-1 CASSLLTSGRGLNEQFF
TRBJ1-2 TRBV27 CASSLTGQGGGGYTF
TRBJ1-1 TRBV6-2/TRBV6-3 CASRPGGATEAFF
TRBJ2-2 TRBV13 CASSPQGRQTGELFF
TRBJ1-5 TRBV29-1 CSVGLGVNQPQHF
TRBJ2-5 TRBV28 CASGGLGQGGETQYF
TRBJ2-7 TRBV7-9 CASSSLDGRSNEQYF
TRBJ1-2 TRBV18 CASSPDTGNGYTF
TRBJ2-3 TRBV4-2 CASSQVPSGRWDTQYF
TRBJ1-2 TRBV2 CASRIGVLRYGYTF
TRBJ2-7 TRBV27 CASSFLTVGSGHEQYF
TRBJ1-6 TRBV5-1 CASSFTVINSPLHF
TRBJ1-5 TRBV6-5 CASRLDRQGNQPQHF
TRBJ1-4 TRBV6-5 CASSYSGTVGEKLFF
TRBJ1-3 TRBV7-2 CASSKAGTGDGNTIYF
TRBJ2-3 TRBV29-1 CSVGLAPDTQYF
TRBJ1-5 TRBV9 CASSVEGGQPQHF
TRBJ1-1 TRBV5-1 CASSQRKGESWDTEAFF
TRBJ1-1 TRBV9 CASSVAGGSTEAFF
TRBJ2-1 TRBV6-5 CASTIAGGRNEQFF
TRBJ1-5 TRBV20-1 CSASKYREDSNQPQHF